This T cell receptor (beta chain) is from a study of early T cells in non-severe SARS-CoV-2 infection. Study-level information: It was bulk RNA from unsorted whole blood that was sequenced, and the chains were unpaired.

Deletions cut 0 bases from V and 9 bases from J, with 9 bases between. CDR3 length: 13 amino acids. Per germline, CDR1 SGHTA and CDR2 FQGNSA. Remarks on this clonotype: Its antigen is undetermined.

The study's findings and limits: Reliance on VDJdb matching favored anti-spike CD8 responses; private and CD4 specificities were missed.

Individual cDNA molecules received unique molecular identifiers. TCRdb itself ran the 5' RACE reads through MiXCR, one entry per CDR3 protein. The top ten hold approximately 1.1% of the sample, which has 74,000 or so distinct CDR3 sequences, over 10% seen once. Sequenced input: whole blood. The sequence came from an adult who was a healthcare worker with PCR-confirmed SARS-CoV-2 infection or an uninfected control (not recorded which). This chain links TRBV7-2 with TRBJ2-1; possible D gene TRBD2, 6 bases. Here the CDR3 reads CASSLARRAEQFF. The CDR3, as DNA: TGTGCCAGCAGCTTAGCGCGGAGGGCTGAGCAGTTCTTC. Filled out from reference TRBV7-2 and TRBJ2-1, the complete variable domain reads GAGVSQSPSNKVTEKGKDVELRCDPISGHTALYWYRQSLGQGLEFLIYFQGNSAPDKSGLPSDRFSAERTGGSVSTLTIQRTQQEDSAVYLCASSLARRAEQFFGPGTRLTVL.